The 2 T cell receptor beta chains listed next were all sequenced from one sample in a study of cytomegalovirus exposure and HLA in healthy donors. The PCR made use of 60 Vbeta and 13 Jbeta primers. The method was immunoSEQ multiplex PCR; TCRdb's version includes in-frame clones alone and lacks a portion of them. The profile shows over 50,000 clones, about 89% of them singletons. Specimen: PBMCs. Every receptor here comes from a man younger than 45 in good health and CMV-seropositive.

This clone is a singleton in its sample. The genes are TRBV28 and TRBJ1-1; D possibly corresponds to TRBD1 (5 bases). This CDR3 spans 14 amino acids. Germline V gives CDR1 MDHEN, CDR2 SYDVKM. Trimming removed 6 bases from V and 5 bases from J, with 16 bases in between. The CDR3 reads CASRHGGIGTEAFF. The DNA for the CDR3 is TGTGCCAGCAGACACGGGGGGATTGGAACTGAAGCTTTCTTT. Full variable domain (outside the CDR3, taken from reference TRBV28 and TRBJ1-1): DVKVTQSSRYLVKRTGEKVFLECVQDMDHENMFWYRQDPGLGLRLIYFSYDVKMKEKGDIPEGYSVSREKKERFSLILESASTNQTSMYLCASRHGGIGTEAFFGQGTRLTVV.

The V and J genes are TRBV11-2 and TRBJ1-1; D unclear. Germline V gives CDR1 SGHAT, CDR2 FQNNGV. This CDR3 spans 18 amino acids. Trimming took off 1 base at V and 3 bases at J, with 21 bases between the two ends. CDR3 loop: CASSLVEEALLGDTEAFF. DNA for the CDR3: TGTGCCAGCAGCTTAGTGGAGGAGGCCCTCCTTGGGGACACTGAAGCTTTCTTT.